The 10 T cell receptor beta chains given below trace back to one sample, sequenced in a study of cytomegalovirus exposure and HLA in healthy donors (dated 2017 in TCRdb). The library was generated by the immunoSEQ multiplex PCR assay. A mixture of 60 forward primers for TCR Vbeta segments and 13 reverse primers for TCR Jbeta segments was used in the multiplex PCR. In its TCRdb copy, this immuneACCESS table keeps in-frame sequences only and misses some clones. Where compared with another copy, unresolved V genes explain less than half of these, and the others have no known cause. The sample has more than 200,000 clones on record. Roughly 0.98% of the sample is taken by the ten largest. The sample consisted of PBMCs. The origin of the receptors is a woman aged 25 to 39 in good health and CMV-seropositive.

The rearrangement uses TRBV7-6 and TRBJ2-5, with 10 bases identical to TRBD2. V lost 8 bases and J lost 7; bases outside the gene matches: 10. Germline V CDR1 and CDR2: SGHVS, FNYEAQ. This CDR3 is 14 amino acids long. CDR3 sequence reads: CASGGDSGRVTQYF. CDR3 DNA sequence: TGTGCCAGCGGGGGGGACAGCGGGAGGGTGACCCAGTACTTC.

This chain connects TRBV14 to TRBJ2-7; TRBD2 matches 7 bases. The CDR3 extends over 14 amino acids. J lost 2 bases, V lost 6 bases, and 7 bases had no gene match. Per the germline V gene, CDR1 is SGHDN and CDR2 is FVKESK. Here the CDR3 reads CASSRWEGTYEQYF. The CDR3 DNA reads TGTGCCAGCAGTAGGTGGGAGGGCACCTACGAGCAGTACTTC.

The rearrangement uses TRBV6-4 and TRBJ1-2, with 7 bases fitting TRBD1. The CDR3 covers 14 residues. With V trimmed by 5 bases and J by 1 base, 4 bases remained unmatched. Germline CDR1 is MRHNA and CDR2 is SNTAGT. The DNA of the CDR3 is TGTGCCAGCAGTCCCGACAGGGTTAACTATGGCTACACCTTC. It is translated as CASSPDRVNYGYTF.

The V gene is TRBV25-1, the J gene TRBJ1-1, with 7 bases identical to TRBD1. In germline, CDR1 is MGHDK, CDR2 SYGVNS. Trimming at V came to 2 bases and at J to 4 bases, leaving 13 bases not matched to a gene. This CDR3 spans 17 amino acids. The CDR3: CASSEQRDSLSGTEAFF. CDR3 sequence (DNA): TGTGCCAGCAGTGAACAGAGGGACAGCCTTAGTGGCACTGAAGCTTTCTTT.

V is TRBV4-2 and J is TRBJ2-3; 13 bases align to TRBD2. The CDR3 sequence is 18 residues long. Germline trimming cut 1 base from V and 2 bases from J; bases unmatched to any gene: 6. The germline gives CDR1 LGHNA, CDR2 YNFKEQ. The CDR3 sequence is CASSQVTGLAGDTDTQYF. The CDR3 DNA sequence: TGTGCCAGCAGCCAAGTAACCGGACTAGCGGGGGACACAGATACGCAGTATTTT.

The rearrangement links TRBV27 to TRBJ1-2; perhaps TRBD1 as D (6 bases). Germline CDR1 MNHEY, CDR2 SMNVEV (reference sequence). The CDR3 consists of 16 residues. Trimming shortened V by 2 bases and J by 5 bases, and 18 bases separated the two germline ends. The CDR3, as DNA: TGTGCCAGCAGTTTAGCCCCGGACAGCTTACATTATGGCTACACCTTC. Encoded protein: CASSLAPDSLHYGYTF.

This chain connects TRBV7-9 to TRBJ1-6; 10 bases align to TRBD1. V gave up 4 bases and J gave up 8 bases; unmatched junction bases: 5. There are 15 residues in the CDR3. Germline V gene data show CDR1 as SEHNR and CDR2 as FQNEAQ (reference sequence). The CDR3 is CASSSSTGGYSPLHF. The DNA of the CDR3 is TGTGCCAGCAGCTCCTCGACAGGGGGCTATTCACCCCTCCACTTT.

The chain links TRBV15 to TRBJ2-5, with 8 bases lining up with TRBD2. The CDR3 length is 15 residues. V lost 1 base, J lost 5 bases, and 6 bases stayed unmatched. Germline lookup yields CDR1 LNHNV and CDR2 YYDKDF (reference sequence). The CDR3 DNA is TGTGCCACCAGCAGAGCGGGAGGGTTCGGGGAGACCCAGTACTTC. As protein: CATSRAGGFGETQYF. The full variable domain, with the rest looked up from reference TRBV15 and TRBJ2-5, is DAMVIQNPRYQVTQFGKPVTLSCSQTLNHNVMYWYQQKSSQAPKLLFHYYDKDFNNEADTPDNFQSRRPNTSFCFLDIRSPGLGDTAMYLCATSRAGGFGETQYFGPGTRLLVL.

The CDR3 DNA reads as TGTGCCAGCAGCTTAGGTCCCAGAGGCGGCTACACCTTC. Its translation is CASSLGPRGGYTF. The chain uses TRBV7-2 and TRBJ1-2, with unresolved D. The V gene's germline CDR1 is SGHTA and CDR2 FQGNSA. V dropped 1 base and J dropped 8 bases, with 11 bases sitting between them. CDR3 length: 13 residues. Filled out from reference TRBV7-2 and TRBJ1-2, the complete variable domain reads GAGVSQSPSNKVTEKGKDVELRCDPISGHTALYWYRQSLGQGLEFLIYFQGNSAPDKSGLPSDRFSAERTGGSVSTLTIQRTQQEDSAVYLCASSLGPRGGYTFGSGTRLTVV.

The rearrangement joins TRBV7-8 to TRBJ2-1, with 7 bases lining up with TRBD1. Germline trimming cut 5 bases from V and 1 base from J; bases unmatched to any gene: 5. Germline V CDR1 and CDR2: SGHVS, FQNEAQ. The CDR3 sequence is 15 residues long. The CDR3 loop reads CASSPRTGSYNEQFF. Here the CDR3 DNA reads TGTGCCAGCAGCCCCCGGACAGGATCCTACAATGAGCAGTTCTTC.